The 32 T cell receptor beta chains in this list originate from one sample, sequenced in a study of beta chain features in type 1 diabetes. Of the isolated RNA, all was reverse transcribed, and so the sequenced material was expressed TCRB transcripts. Measured with immunoSEQ multiplex PCR; TCRdb has only the in-frame clones, and not every one. The repertoire holds some 150,000 clones, with roughly 10% as singletons. The sequenced sample was central memory CD4+ T cells from blood. The receptors here all came from a woman between 35 and 50 years old in good health.

The chain combines TRBV7-9 with TRBJ1-5; D is unresolved. Germline assignment: CDR1 SEHNR and CDR2 FQNEAQ (reference sequence). The length of the CDR3 is 16 residues. V lost 5 bases to trimming and J lost 2 bases, with 16 bases between them. CDR3 in DNA: TGTGCCAGCAGCACTTCCTCGGGGTTGGGCAATCAGCCCCAGCATTTT. Its protein product is CASSTSSGLGNQPQHF.

This clone was counted a few times. The rearrangement joins TRBV2 to TRBJ1-2, with 9 positions matching TRBD1. CDR3 length: 14 amino acids. The ends lost 7 bases at V and 7 bases at J; junction bases unmatched: 10. From germline, CDR1 is SNHLY and CDR2 FYNNEI. CDR3 DNA: TGTGCCAGCAAGCTTGACAGGGGGGGTTTTGGCTACACCTTC. Its translation is CASKLDRGGFGYTF. The full variable domain, completed using reference TRBV2 and TRBJ1-2, is EPEVTQTPSHQVTQMGQEVILRCVPISNHLYFYWYRQILGQKVEFLVSFYNNEISEKSEIFDDQFSVERPDGSNFTLKIRSTKLEDSAMYFCASKLDRGGFGYTFGSGTRLTVV.

The chain has TRBV5-6 and TRBJ2-2; unclear D gene. Germline V gene sequence: CDR1 SGHDT, CDR2 YYEEEE. Trimming left V 2 bases short and J 0 bases short, with 8 bases between. The CDR3 length is 15 residues. CDR3 residues: CASSFSSANTGELFF. The CDR3 region has the DNA TGTGCCAGCAGCTTCTCGTCCGCGAACACCGGGGAGCTGTTTTTT.

This clone was counted at least ten times. The genes are TRBV9 and TRBJ2-7; TRBD2 might be the D (5 bases). The CDR3 extends over 13 amino acids. Germline CDR1 SGDLS, CDR2 YYNGEE. With 4 bases removed from V and 12 bases from J, the gap between germline ends came to 20 bases. CDR3 sequence (DNA): TGTGCCAGCAGCCCCGATTTGGAGGCCCGGCGGTACTTC. Its translation is CASSPDLEARRYF.

This clone was seen only a few times. The chain uses TRBV12-5 and TRBJ2-6, with 7 bases identical to TRBD1. Trimming took 1 base from V and 3 from J; bases not matched to a gene: 3. Germline loops: CDR1 LGHNT, CDR2 FRNRAP. This CDR3 is 16 amino acids long. CDR3 sequence (DNA): TGTGCTAGTGGTTTGGCACAGGGGCTTGGGGCCAACGTCCTGACTTTC. It specifies CASGLAQGLGANVLTF. Looking up the rest from reference TRBV12-5 and TRBJ2-6 gives the full variable domain: DARVTQTPRHKVTEMGQEVTMRCQPILGHNTVFWYRQTMMQGLELLAYFRNRAPLDDSGMPKDRFSAEMPDATLATLKIQPSEPRDSAVYFCASGLAQGLGANVLTFGAGSRLTVL.

This clone was detected a few times. The V call is TRBV5-1, the J call TRBJ1-4; maybe TRBD1 (5 bases). V shed 1 base and J shed 7 bases, with 11 bases lying between them. The CDR3 is 14 amino acids. Germline V gene lookup returns CDR1 SGHRS and CDR2 YFSETQ. DNA of the CDR3: TGCGCCAGCAGCTTGACGGGGGGTAGTGAAAAACTGTTTTTT. Translating it yields CASSLTGGSEKLFF.

The J gene is TRBJ2-1, the V gene TRBV5-1, with D perhaps TRBD2 (5 bases). CDR1 and CDR2 from the germline V gene are SGHRS and YFSETQ. This CDR3 comprises 12 residues. V was shortened by 7 bases and J by 3 bases, with 8 bases between the two germline ends. CDR3 region: CASGENYNEQFF. The CDR3 nucleotides are TGCGCCAGCGGGGAGAACTACAATGAGCAGTTCTTC.

This clone appeared a few times. This chain joins TRBV5-1 and TRBJ2-7, with D perhaps TRBD1 (6 bases). CDR1 is SGHRS, CDR2 YFSETQ, per germline. Trimming took 0 bases from V and 12 from J, leaving 13 bases between them. There are 12 residues in the CDR3. CDR3: CASSLADSPRYF. For the CDR3, the DNA is TGCGCCAGCAGCTTGGCGGACAGCCCGCGGTACTTC.

This clone has just a few counts. This chain joins TRBV7-6 and TRBJ2-3, with D perhaps TRBD1 (6 bases). Germline-derived CDR1 and CDR2 are SGHVS and FNYEAQ. Trimming removed 6 bases from V and 0 bases from J, with 13 bases in between. This CDR3 has 15 residues. The CDR3 coding sequence is TGTGCCAGCAGGCGCGGGCAGGGGAGCACAGATACGCAGTATTTT. Translation gives CASRRGQGSTDTQYF.

The chain couples TRBV18 to TRBJ2-3; 7 bases fit TRBD1. This CDR3 is 15 amino acids long. The ends lost 3 bases at V and 6 bases at J; junction bases unmatched: 9. CDR1 KGHSH and CDR2 LQKENI come from the germline V gene. The CDR3 bases are TGTGCCAGCTCACCGACAGGGAGCCAGGTGGATACGCAGTATTTT. This translates into CASSPTGSQVDTQYF.

In its sample, this clone was seen many times. This chain links TRBV4-1 with TRBJ2-5; 7 bases fit TRBD1. Trimming at V came to 4 bases and at J to 5 bases, leaving 7 bases not matched to a gene. CDR3 size: 14 residues. From germline, CDR1 is MGHRA and CDR2 YSYEKL. CDR3 amino acids: CASSPPTGYETQYF. CDR3 coding DNA: TGCGCCAGCAGCCCACCGACAGGGTATGAGACCCAGTACTTC.

The CDR3 spells CASSPRALNYGYTF. The CDR3 DNA sequence: TGTGCCAGCAGTCCCAGGGCTCTAAACTATGGCTACACCTTC. The rearrangement uses TRBV27 and TRBJ1-2, with D possibly matching TRBD1 (5 bases). The CDR3 has 14 residues. Between the trimmed V and J ends, which lost 5 bases and 2 bases, there was a span of 12 bases. CDR1 MNHEY and CDR2 SMNVEV come from the germline V gene (reference sequence).

This clone was seen only a few times. The genes are TRBV4-3 and TRBJ2-3; 12 nucleotides line up with TRBD2. Germline V gene lookup returns CDR1 LGHNA and CDR2 YSLEER. The V and J ends lost 0 bases and 2 bases, in that order; junction bases with no gene match: 6. The length of the CDR3 is 18 residues. The CDR3 DNA follows: TGCGCCAGCAGCCAAGATAGTACTAGCGGGGGGTACACAGATACGCAGTATTTT. Its translation: CASSQDSTSGGYTDTQYF.

The V and J genes are TRBV11-2 and TRBJ1-6; 7 positions agree with TRBD1. With 1 base clipped from V and 9 bases from J, the junction kept 3 bases outside the gene matches. There are 14 residues in the CDR3. Germline values: CDR1 SGHAT, CDR2 FQNNGV. Here the CDR3 DNA reads TGTGCCAGCAGCTTAGGGCAGGGGGGTTCACCCCTCCACTTT. As protein: CASSLGQGGSPLHF.

This clone was counted only a few times. CDR3 sequence: CASSQVGGGRNEQFF. CDR3 sequence (DNA): TGTGCCAGCAGCCAAGTGGGGGGGGGCCGCAATGAGCAGTTCTTC. The rearrangement joins TRBV7-2 to TRBJ2-1, with D perhaps TRBD2 (7 bases). CDR1 and CDR2 from the germline V gene are SGHTA and FQGNSA. The V end lost 5 bases, the J end lost 6 bases, and 17 bases lay between the germline ends. This CDR3 is built from 15 residues.

The genes are TRBV7-9 and TRBJ1-2; 9 bases align to TRBD1. V lost 3 bases, J lost 4 bases, and 3 bases stayed unmatched. The CDR3 is made up of 14 amino acids. Germline values: CDR1 SEHNR, CDR2 FQNEAQ (reference sequence). CDR3 DNA sequence: TGTGCCAGCAGCTTCACAGGGGGCGCCTATGGCTACACCTTC. The encoded protein is CASSFTGGAYGYTF.

In this sample, this clone turned up a few times. CDR3: CAISESGQGSYEQYF. The CDR3 nucleotides are TGTGCCATCAGTGAGTCGGGCCAGGGGTCGTACGAGCAGTACTTC. The rearrangement uses TRBV10-3 and TRBJ2-7; D possibly corresponds to TRBD1 (6 bases). Germline CDR1 is ENHRY and CDR2 is SYGVKD. CDR3 length: 15 amino acids. V was pared by 0 bases and J by 4 bases, with 13 bases between.

V gene TRBV5-4 combines with J gene TRBJ1-2; D call uncertain. CDR1 SGHNT and CDR2 YYREEE come from the germline V gene (reference sequence). Trimming cost V 2 bases and J 6 bases, with 17 bases left between them. CDR3 size: 15 residues. The CDR3 region is CASSLSAGSYNGYTF. The CDR3, as DNA: TGTGCCAGCAGCTTATCCGCGGGCAGCTACAATGGCTACACCTTC.

The table lists this clone with many counts. This sequence joins TRBV29-1 and TRBJ2-1; no firm D call. The CDR3 spans 12 residues. The germline V gene encodes CDR1 SQVTM and CDR2 ANQGSEA. V was shortened by 3 bases and J by 4 bases, with 7 bases between the two germline ends. CDR3 in amino acids: CSVDGHYNEQFF. DNA for the CDR3: TGCAGCGTTGATGGCCATTACAATGAGCAGTTCTTC.

This clone was seen repeatedly, ten times or more. The chain uses TRBV2 and TRBJ1-3; TRBD1 agrees at 7 bases. After removal of 9 bases from V and 9 bases from J, the junction contained 23 bases not matched to a gene. Germline V gene data show CDR1 as SNHLY and CDR2 as FYNNEI. The CDR3 consists of 17 residues. The CDR3 coding sequence is TGTGCCAGTAATCCGACCCGGGACAGAGCCAGGGTGACCACCATATATTTT. Translated: CASNPTRDRARVTTIYF.

The V call is TRBV6-1, the J call TRBJ2-1; 9 nucleotides align to TRBD1. The V segment lost 6 bases and the J segment 6 bases; nucleotides outside the gene matches: 9. CDR3 length: 15 residues. Germline V gene data show CDR1 as MNHNS and CDR2 as SASEGT. This CDR3 reads CASRRTGQGVNEQFF. For the CDR3, the DNA is TGTGCCAGCAGAAGAACGGGACAGGGTGTCAATGAGCAGTTCTTC.

This chain joins TRBV7-9 and TRBJ2-3; the D is unclear. The germline CDR1 and CDR2 sequences are SEHNR and FQNEAQ (reference sequence). V lost 1 base and J lost 5, with 7 bases in between. The CDR3 has 13 amino acids. CDR3 loop: CASSLVSRDTQYF. In DNA form, the CDR3 reads TGTGCCAGCAGCTTAGTTTCGAGAGATACGCAGTATTTT.

This clone was seen only a few times. The CDR3 protein is CASRSPGYYGYTF. The CDR3, as DNA: TGTGCCAGCAGATCTCCAGGGTACTATGGCTACACCTTC. The V gene is TRBV11-2, the J gene TRBJ1-2; a weak D match, TRBD1 (5 bases). The CDR3 runs to 13 residues. Germline V gene data show CDR1 as SGHAT and CDR2 as FQNNGV. Trimming stripped 6 bases from V and 3 bases from J, with 11 bases between.

This clone was counted a few times. The CDR3 reads CATGDRTWEQYF. CDR3 bases: TGTGCCACCGGGGACAGGACTTGGGAGCAGTACTTC. The V gene is TRBV2, the J gene TRBJ2-7, with 8 bases fitting TRBD1. The CDR3 sequence is 12 residues long. Per germline, CDR1 SNHLY and CDR2 FYNNEI. The V and J ends lost 10 bases and 7 bases, in that order; junction bases with no gene match: 9.

This clone has just a few counts. This chain joins TRBV9 and TRBJ1-3, with D unclear. V was trimmed by 4 bases and J by 0 bases, leaving 14 bases between them. This CDR3 spans 16 amino acids. CDR1 and CDR2 (germline): SGDLS, YYNGEE. This CDR3 is CASSPDPRGSGNTIYF. The CDR3 DNA is TGTGCCAGCAGCCCAGATCCGCGGGGCTCTGGAAACACCATATATTTT.

This clone has more than one count but fewer than ten. The V call is TRBV5-6, the J call TRBJ2-7; 13 bases agree with TRBD2. The ends lost 2 bases at V and 4 bases at J; junction bases unmatched: 6. The length of the CDR3 is 16 residues. Germline CDR1 reads SGHDT; CDR2 reads YYEEEE. This CDR3 reads CASSLGLAGALYEQYF. The DNA for the CDR3 is TGTGCCAGCAGCTTAGGACTAGCGGGGGCGTTATACGAGCAGTACTTC.

CDR3 bases: TGTGCCGGGTACCGGGACTCCGGCTCCTACAATGAGCAGTTCTTC. Translation: CAGYRDSGSYNEQFF. The V gene is TRBV7-9, the J gene TRBJ2-1; maybe TRBD2 (6 bases). Germline-derived CDR1 and CDR2 are SEHNR and FQNEAQ (reference sequence). The CDR3 spans 15 residues. V lost 11 bases, J lost 0 bases, and 17 bases lay in between.

This clone has more than one count but fewer than ten. The J gene is TRBJ1-1, the V gene TRBV11-3, with D unresolved. This CDR3 contains 11 residues. V was cut by 1 base and J by 13 bases, with 10 bases left in between. Germline V lookup: CDR1 SGHNT, CDR2 YENEEA. CDR3 amino acids: CASSLGREGFF. The CDR3, as DNA: TGTGCCAGCAGCTTAGGTAGGGAGGGTTTCTTT.

A few counts support this clone. The rearrangement links TRBV4-3 to TRBJ2-3, with D perhaps matching TRBD2 (6 bases). The germline V and J ends were trimmed by 0 bases and 8 bases, with 12 bases remaining between them. From germline, CDR1 is LGHNA and CDR2 YSLEER. The CDR3 is 14 residues long. The CDR3 sequence: CASSQDGGAPTQYF. The CDR3 bases are TGCGCCAGCAGCCAAGATGGAGGGGCCCCTACGCAGTATTTT.

This clone showed up just a few times. V is TRBV5-4 and J is TRBJ2-5, with a tentative D call TRBD2 (6 bases). The CDR3 spans 16 residues. Germline lookup yields CDR1 SGHNT and CDR2 YYREEE (reference sequence). Trimming took 5 bases from V and 2 from J, leaving 19 bases between them. This CDR3 reads CASSRGGTGFQETQYF. For the CDR3, the DNA is TGTGCCAGCAGTCGCGGTGGGACTGGCTTTCAAGAGACCCAGTACTTC.

The table lists this clone with many counts. This chain uses TRBV13 with TRBJ2-1; 10 nucleotides agree with TRBD2. The CDR3 runs to 15 residues. CDR1 PRHDT and CDR2 FYEKMQ come from the germline V gene (reference sequence). V lost 5 bases and J lost 5; bases outside the gene matches: 6. CDR3 DNA: TGTGCCAGCAGCATCATAGCGGGGGGCCACAATGAGCAGTTCTTC. It yields the protein CASSIIAGGHNEQFF. Together with reference TRBV13 and TRBJ2-1, the CDR3 gives the full variable domain: AAGVIQSPRHLIKEKRETATLKCYPIPRHDTVYWYQQGPGQDPQFLISFYEKMQSDKGSIPDRFSAQQFSDYHSELNMSSLELGDSALYFCASSIIAGGHNEQFFGPGTRLTVL.

This clone was counted between two and nine times. V usage is TRBV7-9 and J usage is TRBJ2-5, with TRBD2 matching 9 bases. The CDR3 totals 14 residues. Germline-derived CDR1 and CDR2 are SEHNR and FQNEAQ (reference sequence). Losses at the gene ends were 5 bases for V and 5 bases for J; bases not matched to a gene: 6. The CDR3 region is CASSRGTSRETQYF. The CDR3 DNA reads as TGTGCCAGCAGCCGGGGGACTAGCAGGGAGACCCAGTACTTC. Full variable domain (rest looked up from reference TRBV7-9 and TRBJ2-5): DTGVSQNPRHKITKRGQNVTFRCDPISEHNRLYWYRQTLGQGPEFLTYFQNEAQLEKSRLLSDRFSAERPKGSFSTLEIQRTEQGDSAMYLCASSRGTSRETQYFGPGTRLLVL.